This TCR beta chain comes out of a study of T cell changes during pregnancy in multiple sclerosis. This CDR3 has 16 residues. V dropped 4 bases and J dropped 0; count of bases not matched to a gene: 9. Per germline, CDR1 MNHEY and CDR2 SVGAGI. Profiled with immunoSEQ multiplex PCR; TCRdb holds only in-frame clones, not every one. The sample holds 30,000 to 45,000 clones; 85% to 95% are singletons and the top ten take 0.95% to 1.5%. V and J are TRBV6-5 and TRBJ2-7; 7 nucleotides match TRBD2. Material: PBMCs (not recorded whether the cells were cultured). This receptor was identified in a female donor with multiple sclerosis, enrolled in a pregnancy study. CDR3 in amino acids: CASSSPLAVGSYEQYF. CDR3 nucleotides: TGTGCCAGCAGTTCACCTCTAGCGGTCGGCTCCTACGAGCAGTACTTC.